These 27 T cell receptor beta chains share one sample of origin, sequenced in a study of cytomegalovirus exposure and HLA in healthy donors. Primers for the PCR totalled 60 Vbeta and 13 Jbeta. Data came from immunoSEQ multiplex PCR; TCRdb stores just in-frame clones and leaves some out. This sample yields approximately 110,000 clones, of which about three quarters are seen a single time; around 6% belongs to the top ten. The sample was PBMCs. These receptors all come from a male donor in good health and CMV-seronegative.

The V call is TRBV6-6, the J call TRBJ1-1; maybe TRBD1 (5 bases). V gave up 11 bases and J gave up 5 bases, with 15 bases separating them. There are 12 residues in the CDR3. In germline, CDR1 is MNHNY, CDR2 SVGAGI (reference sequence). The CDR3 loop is CAGSRGLTEAFF. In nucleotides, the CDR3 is TGTGCCGGCTCCCGGGGGTTGACTGAAGCTTTCTTT.

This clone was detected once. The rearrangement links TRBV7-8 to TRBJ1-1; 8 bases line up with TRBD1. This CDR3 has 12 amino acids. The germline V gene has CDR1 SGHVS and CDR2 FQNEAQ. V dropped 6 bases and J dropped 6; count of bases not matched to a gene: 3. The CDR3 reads CASSQGAAEAFF. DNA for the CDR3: TGTGCCAGCAGTCAGGGGGCCGCTGAAGCTTTCTTT.

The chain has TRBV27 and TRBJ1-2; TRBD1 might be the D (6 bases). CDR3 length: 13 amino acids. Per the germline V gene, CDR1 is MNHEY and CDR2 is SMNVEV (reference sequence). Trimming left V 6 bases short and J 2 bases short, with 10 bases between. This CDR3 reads CASRPTGNYGYTF. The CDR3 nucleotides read TGTGCCAGCAGACCCACAGGGAACTATGGCTACACCTTC.

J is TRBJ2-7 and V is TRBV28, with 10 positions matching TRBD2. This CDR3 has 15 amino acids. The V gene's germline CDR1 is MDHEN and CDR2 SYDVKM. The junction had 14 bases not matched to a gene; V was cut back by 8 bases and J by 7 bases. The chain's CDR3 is CASVDQLAGSGEQYF. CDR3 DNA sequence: TGTGCCAGCGTAGATCAACTAGCGGGATCGGGAGAGCAGTACTTC.

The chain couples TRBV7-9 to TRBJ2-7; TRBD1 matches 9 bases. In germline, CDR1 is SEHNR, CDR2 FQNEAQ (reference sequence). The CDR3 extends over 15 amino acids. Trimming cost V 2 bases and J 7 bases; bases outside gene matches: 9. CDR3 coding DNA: TGTGCCAGCAGCTTAAAGGGACAGGGCTTTGAAGAGCAGTACTTC. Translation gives CASSLKGQGFEEQYF.

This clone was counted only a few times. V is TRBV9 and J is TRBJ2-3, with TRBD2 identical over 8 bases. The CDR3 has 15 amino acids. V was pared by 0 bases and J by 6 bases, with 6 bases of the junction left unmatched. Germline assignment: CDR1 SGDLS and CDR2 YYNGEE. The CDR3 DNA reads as TGTGCCAGCAGCGTAGACGGGAGGGGCGGGGATACGCAGTATTTT. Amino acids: CASSVDGRGGDTQYF.

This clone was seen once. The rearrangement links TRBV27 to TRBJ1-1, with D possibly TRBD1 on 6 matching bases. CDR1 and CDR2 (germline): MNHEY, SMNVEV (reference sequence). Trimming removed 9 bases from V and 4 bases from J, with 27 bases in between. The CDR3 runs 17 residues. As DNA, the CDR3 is TGTGCCAGAGGACAGAATATCACATCGCGGCGTAGCACTGAAGCTTTCTTT. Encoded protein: CARGQNITSRRSTEAFF.

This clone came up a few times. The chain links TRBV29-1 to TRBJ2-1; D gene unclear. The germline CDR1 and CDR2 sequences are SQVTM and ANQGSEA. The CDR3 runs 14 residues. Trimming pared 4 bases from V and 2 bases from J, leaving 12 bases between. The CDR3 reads CSVAYEITYNEQFF. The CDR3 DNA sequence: TGCAGCGTTGCGTACGAGATAACCTACAATGAGCAGTTCTTC.

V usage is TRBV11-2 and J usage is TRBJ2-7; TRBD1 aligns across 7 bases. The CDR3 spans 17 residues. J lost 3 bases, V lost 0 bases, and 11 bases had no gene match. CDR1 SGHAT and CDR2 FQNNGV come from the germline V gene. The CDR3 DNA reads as TGTGCCAGCAGCTTAGACTACAGGACAGGATACAACTACGAGCAGTACTTC. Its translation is CASSLDYRTGYNYEQYF.

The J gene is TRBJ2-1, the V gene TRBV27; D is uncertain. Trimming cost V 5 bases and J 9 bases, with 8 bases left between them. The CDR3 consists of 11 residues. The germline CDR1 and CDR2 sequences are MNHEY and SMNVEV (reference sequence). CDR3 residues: CASSTPGEQFF. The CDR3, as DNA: TGTGCCAGCAGTACTCCTGGTGAGCAGTTCTTC.

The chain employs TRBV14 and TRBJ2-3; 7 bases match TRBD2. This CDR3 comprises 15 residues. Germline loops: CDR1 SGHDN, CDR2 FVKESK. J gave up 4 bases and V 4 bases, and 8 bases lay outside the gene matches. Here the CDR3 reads CASSLVREPPDTQYF. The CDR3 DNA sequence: TGTGCCAGCAGCCTGGTGCGGGAGCCCCCAGATACGCAGTATTTT.

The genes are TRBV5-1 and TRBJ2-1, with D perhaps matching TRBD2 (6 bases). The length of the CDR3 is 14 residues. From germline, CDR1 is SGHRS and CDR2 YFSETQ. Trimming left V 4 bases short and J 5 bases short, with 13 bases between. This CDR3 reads CASSRLDPNNEQFF. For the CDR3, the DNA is TGCGCCAGCAGCCGACTAGACCCCAACAATGAGCAGTTCTTC.

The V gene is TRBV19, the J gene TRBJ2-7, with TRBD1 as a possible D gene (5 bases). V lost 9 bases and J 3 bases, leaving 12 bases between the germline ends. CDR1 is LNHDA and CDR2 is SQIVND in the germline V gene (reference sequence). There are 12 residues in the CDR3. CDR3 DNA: TGTGCCAGCGCGACAGATTACTACGAGCAGTACTTC. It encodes CASATDYYEQYF.

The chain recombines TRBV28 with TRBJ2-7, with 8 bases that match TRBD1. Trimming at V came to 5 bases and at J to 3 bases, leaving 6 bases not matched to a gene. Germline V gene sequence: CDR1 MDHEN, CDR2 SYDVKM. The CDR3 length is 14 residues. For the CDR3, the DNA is TGTGCCAGCAGTCGGACAGGGCAATACTACGAGCAGTACTTC. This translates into CASSRTGQYYEQYF.

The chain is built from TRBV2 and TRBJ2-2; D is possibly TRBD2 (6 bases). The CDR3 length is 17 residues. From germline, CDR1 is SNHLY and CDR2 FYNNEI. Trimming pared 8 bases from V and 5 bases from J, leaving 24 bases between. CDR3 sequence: CASLRGLSSGGTGELFF. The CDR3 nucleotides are TGTGCCAGCTTGAGGGGCCTCTCCTCCGGGGGTACCGGGGAGCTGTTTTTT.

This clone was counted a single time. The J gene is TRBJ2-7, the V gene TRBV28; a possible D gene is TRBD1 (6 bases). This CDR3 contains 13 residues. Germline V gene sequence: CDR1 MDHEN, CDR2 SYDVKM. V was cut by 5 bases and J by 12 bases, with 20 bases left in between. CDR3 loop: CASSPQWGRMGYF. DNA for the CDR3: TGTGCCAGCAGTCCCCAGTGGGGGCGCATGGGGTACTTC.

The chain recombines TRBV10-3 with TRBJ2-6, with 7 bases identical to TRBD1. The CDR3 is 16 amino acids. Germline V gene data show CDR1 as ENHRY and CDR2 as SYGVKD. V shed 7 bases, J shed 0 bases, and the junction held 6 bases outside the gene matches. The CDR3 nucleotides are TGTGCCATCACCCCGGGACAGAGCTCTGGGGCCAACGTCCTGACTTTC. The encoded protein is CAITPGQSSGANVLTF.

The CDR3 is CAWGTGGGEETQYF. CDR3 bases: TGTGCCTGGGGAACAGGGGGCGGGGAAGAGACCCAGTACTTC. This chain joins TRBV30 and TRBJ2-5, with TRBD1 matching 9 bases. V shed 5 bases and J 3 bases; nucleotides not matched to a gene: 7. CDR1 is GTSNPN and CDR2 is SVGIG in the germline V gene (reference sequence). There are 14 residues in the CDR3.

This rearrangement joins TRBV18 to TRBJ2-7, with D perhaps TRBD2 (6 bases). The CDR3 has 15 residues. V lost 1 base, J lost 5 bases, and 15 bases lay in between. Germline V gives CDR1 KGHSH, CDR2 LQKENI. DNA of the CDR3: TGTGCCAGCTCACCACGCACTAGCAGTCTCCACGAGCAGTACTTC. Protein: CASSPRTSSLHEQYF. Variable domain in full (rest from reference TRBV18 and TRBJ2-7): NAGVMQNPRHLVRRRGQEARLRCSPMKGHSHVYWYRQLPEEGLKFMVYLQKENIIDESGMPKERFSAEFPKEGPSILRIQQVVRGDSAAYFCASSPRTSSLHEQYFGPGTRLTVT.

In DNA, the CDR3 is TGTGCCAGCTCACCCTTCGAGGGGAGGGCGAGCTCCTACGAGCAGTACTTC. Amino acids: CASSPFEGRASSYEQYF. The chain joins TRBV18 to TRBJ2-7, with TRBD2 matching 7 bases. The germline gives CDR1 KGHSH, CDR2 LQKENI. V lost 3 bases to trimming and J lost 0 bases; unmatched junction nucleotides: 11. The CDR3 spans 17 residues.

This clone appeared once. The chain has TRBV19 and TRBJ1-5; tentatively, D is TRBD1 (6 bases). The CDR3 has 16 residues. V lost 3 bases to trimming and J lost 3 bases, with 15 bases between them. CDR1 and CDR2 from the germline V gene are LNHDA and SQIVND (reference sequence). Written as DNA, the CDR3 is TGTGCCAGTAGTATCTTCACTAGGGGGACCAATCAGCCCCAGCATTTT. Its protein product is CASSIFTRGTNQPQHF.

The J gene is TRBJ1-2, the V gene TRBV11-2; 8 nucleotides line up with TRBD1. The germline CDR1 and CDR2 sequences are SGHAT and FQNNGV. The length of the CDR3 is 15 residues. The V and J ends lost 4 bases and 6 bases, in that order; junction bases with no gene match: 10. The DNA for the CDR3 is TGTGCCAGCAGCTCGACAGGGGCCGATCCGGATGGCTACACCTTC. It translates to CASSSTGADPDGYTF.

The DNA of the CDR3 is TGTGCCAGCAGCCCAGGATTTGGTTCAGATACGCAGTATTTT. This encodes CASSPGFGSDTQYF. This rearrangement joins TRBV6-1 to TRBJ2-3; D gene uncertain. Germline V gene data show CDR1 as MNHNS and CDR2 as SASEGT. The CDR3 is 14 residues long. V was pared by 6 bases and J by 4 bases, with 14 bases between.

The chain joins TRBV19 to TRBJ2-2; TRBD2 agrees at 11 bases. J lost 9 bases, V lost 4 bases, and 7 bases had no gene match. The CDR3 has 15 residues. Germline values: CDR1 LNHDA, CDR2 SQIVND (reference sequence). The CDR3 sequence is CASSTLAGAPRELFF. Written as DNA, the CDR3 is TGTGCCAGTAGTACACTAGCGGGAGCCCCTCGGGAGCTGTTTTTT.

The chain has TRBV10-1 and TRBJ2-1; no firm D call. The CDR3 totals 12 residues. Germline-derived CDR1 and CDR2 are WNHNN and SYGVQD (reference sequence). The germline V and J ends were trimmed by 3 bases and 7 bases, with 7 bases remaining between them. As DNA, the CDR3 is TGCGCCAGCAGTGATTTTATAAATGAGCAGTTCTTC. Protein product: CASSDFINEQFF.

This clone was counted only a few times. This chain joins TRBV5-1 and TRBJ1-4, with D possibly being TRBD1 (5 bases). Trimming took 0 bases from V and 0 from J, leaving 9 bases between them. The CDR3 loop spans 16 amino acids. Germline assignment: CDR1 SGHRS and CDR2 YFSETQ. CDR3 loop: CASSLAQGATNEKLFF. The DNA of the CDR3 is TGCGCCAGCAGCTTGGCCCAGGGTGCAACTAATGAAAAACTGTTTTTT.

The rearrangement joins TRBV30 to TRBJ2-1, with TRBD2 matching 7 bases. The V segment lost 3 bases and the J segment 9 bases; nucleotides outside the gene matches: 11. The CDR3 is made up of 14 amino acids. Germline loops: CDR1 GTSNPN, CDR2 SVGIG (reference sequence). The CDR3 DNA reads TGTGCCTGGAGCCATATGGGAGGGGCCAGTGAGCAGTTCTTC. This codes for CAWSHMGGASEQFF.